One sample yielded the 27 T cell receptor beta chains listed below, sequenced in a study of T cells in Graves' hyperthyroidism and ophthalmopathy. Amplified regions were TCR beta CDR3 sequences from RNA transcripts. RT-PCR in the first round (using the HTBI primer set) targeted the TCR CDR3. TCRdb redid the calling of the multiplex PCR reads with MiXCR, one entry per CDR3 protein. The sample lists approximately 510,000 distinct CDR3 sequences, 46% occurring once. Sample: peripheral blood or thyroid tissue (not recorded which). Receptors were obtained from an adult woman with Graves' disease, either hyperthyroidism or ophthalmopathy (not recorded which).

This clonotype was detected a few times. CDR3 DNA sequence: TGTGCCAGCAGTGAAGACAATCAGCCCCAGCATTTT. Residues: CASSEDNQPQHF. The V gene is TRBV2, the J gene TRBJ1-5; D gene uncertain. CDR3 size: 12 residues. V was shortened by 1 base and J by 3 bases, with 1 base between the two germline ends. CDR1 and CDR2 (germline): SNHLY, FYNNEI. The entire variable domain, with the rest obtained from reference TRBV2 and TRBJ1-5, is as follows: EPEVTQTPSHQVTQMGQEVILRCVPISNHLYFYWYRQILGQKVEFLVSFYNNEISEKSEIFDDQFSVERPDGSNFTLKIRSTKLEDSAMYFCASSEDNQPQHFGDGTRLSIL.

This clonotype has at least ten counts. The genes are TRBV5-1 and TRBJ2-7; TRBD1 might be the D (5 bases). The CDR3 runs 13 residues. Germline CDR1 and CDR2: SGHRS and YFSETQ. The V end lost 5 bases, the J end lost 4 bases, and 13 bases lay between the germline ends. CDR3 residues: CASSNDRWYEQYF. In nucleotides, the CDR3 is TGCGCCAGCAGTAACGACAGATGGTACGAGCAGTACTTC.

This clonotype was picked up many times. This rearrangement joins TRBV2 to TRBJ1-3; D not certain. There are 11 residues in the CDR3. The germline V gene has CDR1 SNHLY and CDR2 FYNNEI. V was cut by 6 bases and J by 6 bases, with 6 bases left in between. The CDR3 bases are TGTGCCAGCAGCGAGTTAAACACCATATATTTT. Protein sequence: CASSELNTIYF.

V and J are TRBV7-8 and TRBJ2-7, with 8 nucleotides matching TRBD1. CDR1 and CDR2 from the germline V gene are SGHVS and FQNEAQ. The CDR3 totals 15 residues. V trimming: 4 bases; J trimming: 7 bases; junction bases outside the gene matches: 12. The CDR3 region is CASSSRDRLTQEQYF. In DNA form, the CDR3 reads TGTGCCAGCAGCTCACGGGACAGGCTCACCCAGGAGCAGTACTTC.

The sample holds a few counts of this clonotype. V gene TRBV5-4 combines with J gene TRBJ1-2; 7 bases are shared with TRBD1. Germline values: CDR1 SGHNT, CDR2 YYREEE (reference sequence). Germline trimming cut 4 bases from V and 2 bases from J; bases unmatched to any gene: 8. The CDR3 is 15 residues long. The CDR3 DNA follows: TGTGCCAGCAGCCCTACCGGGACAGCGAACTATGGCTACACCTTC. Residues: CASSPTGTANYGYTF.

This chain links TRBV6-5 with TRBJ1-5, with unresolved D. The V and J ends lost 6 bases and 7 bases respectively, with 10 bases between them. Germline CDR1 is MNHEY and CDR2 is SVGAGI. The CDR3 has 12 amino acids. CDR3 bases: TGTGCCAGCAGCGACGAGGTCCAGCCCCAGCATTTT. This codes for CASSDEVQPQHF.

This clonotype showed up many times. The chain is built from TRBV7-2 and TRBJ1-5; possible D gene TRBD1, 6 bases. This CDR3 has 18 residues. CDR1 is SGHTA, CDR2 FQGNSA, per germline. V gave up 4 bases and J gave up 4 bases, with 23 bases separating them. This CDR3 is CASSSDLTGRRGNQPQHF. The CDR3, as DNA: TGTGCCAGCAGCTCCGACCTGACAGGTCGTAGGGGGAATCAGCCCCAGCATTTT.

This clonotype has at least ten counts. The V and J genes are TRBV5-6 and TRBJ2-7, with 7 bases fitting TRBD2. Germline CDR1 and CDR2: SGHDT and YYEEEE. This CDR3 contains 14 residues. Trimming cost V 4 bases and J 4 bases; bases outside gene matches: 8. As DNA, the CDR3 is TGTGCCAGCAGCAGCGGGACTTACCTATACGAGCAGTACTTC. Protein sequence: CASSSGTYLYEQYF. Full variable domain (rest looked up from reference TRBV5-6 and TRBJ2-7): DAGVTQSPTHLIKTRGQQVTLRCSPKSGHDTVSWYQQALGQGPQFIFQYYEEEERQRGNFPDRFSGHQFPNYSSELNVNALLLGDSALYLCASSSGTYLYEQYFGPGTRLTVT.

This clonotype occurred a few times. This sequence joins TRBV7-3 and TRBJ2-6; D unresolved. The ends were cut back, 7 bases at V and 4 bases at J, with 8 bases in the middle. Germline loops: CDR1 SGHTA, CDR2 FQGTGA. CDR3 size: 13 residues. CDR3 coding DNA: TGTGCCAGCACCCAAGCGGGGGCCAACGTCCTGACTTTC. Translating it yields CASTQAGANVLTF. Variable domain in full (rest from reference TRBV7-3 and TRBJ2-6): GAGVSQTPSNKVTEKGKYVELRCDPISGHTALYWYRQSLGQGPEFLIYFQGTGAADDSGLPNDRFFAVRPEGSVSTLKIQRTERGDSAVYLCASTQAGANVLTFGAGSRLTVL.

This clonotype was seen repeatedly, ten times or more. The V call is TRBV19, the J call TRBJ2-7; 7 nucleotides agree with TRBD2. The junction had 4 bases not matched to a gene; V was cut back by 5 bases and J by 0 bases. This CDR3 is 14 amino acids long. CDR1 LNHDA and CDR2 SQIVND come from the germline V gene (reference sequence). In DNA form, the CDR3 reads TGTGCCAGTAGTCCCGAGCGGGGCTCCTACGAGCAGTACTTC. Protein: CASSPERGSYEQYF.

This clonotype was seen just once. The V and J genes are TRBV12-3 or TRBV12-4 and TRBJ1-1; D remains ambiguous. The CDR3 extends over 13 amino acids. The CDR3 DNA reads as TGTGCTAGTCGTGAGAAGGGTGGCACTGAAGCTTTCTTT. Its protein product is CASREKGGTEAFF.

This clonotype was seen a few times. As the CDR3 is not closed by the conserved phenylalanine or tryptophan, this likely results from a read error. It is unclear where the CDR3 begins or ends on the DNA, so no DNA is shown, and the CDR3 is as TCRdb lists it. The chain has TRBV7-2 and TRBJ1-1; the table calls TRBD1, which could not be checked here. 10 amino acids form the CDR3, both terminal residues included. The germline gives CDR1 SGHTA, CDR2 FQGNSA. CDR3 sequence: CASSSRTVSS.

This chain uses TRBV7-9 with TRBJ2-5; TRBD2 might be the D (6 bases). Germline-derived CDR1 and CDR2 are SEHNR and FQNEAQ (reference sequence). Trimming took off 3 bases at V and 13 bases at J, with 24 bases between the two ends. This CDR3 spans 15 amino acids. CDR3: CASSLVEVNGGAMYF. In DNA, the CDR3 is TGTGCCAGCAGCTTGGTGGAAGTAAACGGCGGGGCGATGTACTTC. Filled out from reference TRBV7-9 and TRBJ2-5, the complete variable domain reads DTGVSQNPRHKITKRGQNVTFRCDPISEHNRLYWYRQTLGQGPEFLTYFQNEAQLEKSRLLSDRFSAERPKGSFSTLEIQRTEQGDSAMYLCASSLVEVNGGAMYFGPGTRLLVL.

In its sample, this clonotype was seen a few times. Since a much larger clone is just one base distant, this may be a read error. The genes are TRBV7-9 and TRBJ1-2; D possibly corresponds to TRBD1 (5 bases). The CDR3 consists of 14 residues. CDR1 SEHNR and CDR2 FQNEAQ come from the germline V gene (reference sequence). V lost 1 base to trimming and J lost 4 bases, with 10 bases between them. The CDR3 DNA follows: TGTGCCAGCAGCTTAGGGGACGGCCCCTATGGCTACACCTTC. It specifies CASSLGDGPYGYTF.

The sample holds one count of this clonotype. The chain carries TRBV20-1 and TRBJ1-1; D ambiguous. CDR3 length: 12 amino acids. Germline CDR1 reads DFQATT; CDR2 reads SNEGSKA (reference sequence). Between the trimmed V and J ends, which lost 3 bases and 4 bases, there was a span of 9 bases. CDR3 sequence (DNA): TGCAGTGCTAGTAGGAGGTCCACTGAAGCTTTCTTT. This codes for CSASRRSTEAFF.

At least ten counts were recorded for this clonotype. This clone may be a read error of a much larger clone one base away. This chain uses TRBV29-1 with TRBJ1-1; D possibly corresponds to TRBD1 (6 bases). CDR1 and CDR2 from the germline V gene are SQVTM and ANQGSEA. This CDR3 is built from 14 residues. Trimming shortened V by 4 bases and J by 4 bases, and 16 bases separated the two germline ends. This CDR3 is CSVVRGGLGTEAFF. CDR3 nucleotides: TGCAGCGTTGTGCGAGGGGGACTCGGCACTGAAGCTTTCTTT.

A remark on this clonotype: The junction departs from germline at one end; a sequencing error may be responsible. The chain uses TRBV11-2 and TRBJ1-1, with 8 nucleotides matching TRBD1. This CDR3 is built from 14 residues. The germline gives CDR1 SGHAT, CDR2 FQNNGV. In DNA, the CDR3 is TGTGCCAGCAGCTTAGGTCCAGGGGGCGCCCCAATAAGGTTT. Translating it yields CASSLGPGGAPIRF.

This clonotype has only a few counts. The chain carries TRBV7-9 and TRBJ1-1, with D unclear. This CDR3 spans 12 amino acids. Trimming removed 4 bases at V and 7 bases at J, with 10 bases between. Germline loops: CDR1 SEHNR, CDR2 FQNEAQ (reference sequence). Written as DNA, the CDR3 is TGTGCCAGCAGCTCACCTCAACGTGAAGCTTTCTTT. This gives the protein CASSSPQREAFF.

A note on this clonotype: The junction and the germline gene differ at one end; a read error may be behind it. V is TRBV7-7 and J is TRBJ1-2, with TRBD1 matching 7 bases. The CDR3 runs to 14 residues. CDR1 is SSHAT and CDR2 is FNYEAQ in the germline V gene (reference sequence). CDR3 sequence (DNA): TGCGCCAGCAGCCAGATGGGACAGCGGTTCGGCTACACCTTC. It is translated as CASSQMGQRFGYTF.

This clonotype was recorded once. The chain couples TRBV14 to TRBJ1-1; D uncertain. Germline CDR1 SGHDN, CDR2 FVKESK. Trimming stripped 0 bases from V and 10 bases from J, with 6 bases between. This CDR3 is built from 11 residues. The CDR3 nucleotides read TGTGCCAGCAGCCAAGAAAGAGTAGCTTTCTTT. It codes for CASSQERVAFF. The whole variable domain, filled in from reference TRBV14 and TRBJ1-1, reads EAGVTQFPSHSVIEKGQTVTLRCDPISGHDNLYWYRRVMGKEIKFLLHFVKESKQDESGMPNNRFLAERTGGTYSTLKVQPAELEDSGVYFCASSQERVAFFGQGTRLTVV.

This clonotype was seen only a few times. The CDR3 loop reads CASSPGIEQYF. The DNA for the CDR3 is TGTGCCAGCAGCCCAGGGATCGAGCAGTACTTC. J is TRBJ2-7 and V is TRBV28, with D tentatively TRBD1 (5 bases). The germline CDR1 and CDR2 sequences are MDHEN and SYDVKM. The ends were cut back, 6 bases at V and 6 bases at J, with 9 bases in the middle. The CDR3 spans 11 residues. Supplemented by reference TRBV28 and TRBJ2-7, the full variable domain reads DVKVTQSSRYLVKRTGEKVFLECVQDMDHENMFWYRQDPGLGLRLIYFSYDVKMKEKGDIPEGYSVSREKKERFSLILESASTNQTSMYLCASSPGIEQYFGPGTRLTVT.

This clonotype was seen ten or more times. This chain uses TRBV19 with TRBJ2-7; 8 bases match TRBD1. V trimming: 4 bases; J trimming: 2 bases; junction bases outside the gene matches: 7. The CDR3 runs to 15 residues. CDR1 LNHDA and CDR2 SQIVND come from the germline V gene (reference sequence). CDR3 residues: CASSTDRERAYEQYF. The CDR3 nucleotides read TGTGCCAGTAGTACGGACAGGGAGCGGGCCTACGAGCAGTACTTC.

This clonotype has a single count. The rearrangement joins TRBV4-1 to TRBJ1-5; TRBD1 agrees at 7 bases. Per the germline V gene, CDR1 is MGHRA and CDR2 is YSYEKL. The CDR3 is 16 residues long. V trimming: 4 bases; J trimming: 1 base; junction bases outside the gene matches: 7. CDR3: CASSPPGRGSNQPQHF. DNA of the CDR3: TGCGCCAGCAGCCCCCCCGGCAGGGGGAGCAATCAGCCCCAGCATTTT.

The rearrangement links TRBV2 to TRBJ2-1; perhaps TRBD1 as D (5 bases). This CDR3 is built from 14 residues. The V gene's germline CDR1 is SNHLY and CDR2 FYNNEI. The CDR3: CVRAGASSYNEQFF. In nucleotides, the CDR3 is TGTGTCCGAGCTGGGGCTAGCTCCTACAATGAGCAGTTCTTC.

The table lists this clonotype with many counts. The chain combines TRBV29-1 with TRBJ1-2; 7 nucleotides line up with TRBD1. The CDR3 loop spans 12 amino acids. Germline values: CDR1 SQVTM, CDR2 ANQGSEA. V gave up 4 bases and J gave up 8 bases; unmatched junction bases: 7. The CDR3 region is CSVAQGRRGYTF. The CDR3 DNA sequence: TGCAGCGTTGCACAGGGGAGAAGAGGCTACACCTTC.

As regards this clonotype: At one end the junction does not follow the germline gene, possibly because of a read error. The V call is TRBV19, the J call TRBJ1-2; D is ambiguous. The germline V gene encodes CDR1 LNHDA and CDR2 SQIVND (reference sequence). CDR3 size: 12 residues. The CDR3 here is CTSKKGSYGYTF. The DNA for the CDR3 is TGTACCAGTAAGAAGGGAAGTTATGGCTACACCTTC.

The chain joins TRBV2 to TRBJ1-5, with 7 bases that match TRBD1. Germline values: CDR1 SNHLY, CDR2 FYNNEI. The V and J ends lost 8 bases and 3 bases, in that order; junction bases with no gene match: 4. This CDR3 has 13 residues. The CDR3 bases are TGTGCCAGCTGCAGGGGGACCAATCAGCCCCAGCATTTT. Amino acid sequence: CASCRGTNQPQHF.